The clone carrying this T cell receptor (beta chain) was detected many times. The antigen is undetermined. This record comes from a study of identical twins. Study-level results: Shared out-of-frame alpha sequences (those common to twins) showed excess low generation probability.

Each CDR3 protein gets one entry after TCRdb re-called the 5' RACE reads with MiXCR. The sample includes about 570,000 distinct CDR3 sequences, roughly 9.5% seen only once; the top ten take around 3.1%. All donors were healthy, and all were Caucasian. CDR1 and CDR2 from the germline V gene are ENHRY and SYGVKD. This CDR3 comprises 14 residues. V shed 5 bases and J 3 bases; nucleotides not matched to a gene: 6. This sample was shared with a second study, whose subject was yellow fever vaccine responses in identical twins.

The clonotype comes from a woman aged 18-29 years in good health. Sequencing was performed on PBMCs. This sequence joins TRBV10-3 and TRBJ2-7, with TRBD2 matching 8 bases. The CDR3 here is CAISPSGPNYEQYF. Written as DNA, the CDR3 is TGTGCCATCAGTCCTAGCGGGCCTAACTACGAGCAGTACTTC.